This T cell receptor (beta chain) was retrieved from a study of blood T cell repertoires in COVID-19. Study-wide background: The United States, Italy and Spain supplied acute and convalescent COVID-19 samples. In each case, the material was cDNA or gDNA derived from T cells, B-cell-depleted T cells, or PBMCs.

The CDR3 runs 15 residues. V was trimmed by 2 bases and J by 5 bases, leaving 13 bases between them. The germline CDR1 and CDR2 sequences are MGHRA and YSYEKL. Original methodology: Amplifying reference gene primers gave estimates of nucleated cell counts. Sequenced by immunoSEQ multiplex PCR; TCRdb stores in-frame clones only, minus some. V and J calls and clone size are as listed in that table; D and trimming were resolved from the DNA. Of about 280,000 clones listed, approximately 83% are singletons. Sequenced: peripheral blood. The chain has TRBV4-1 and TRBJ1-5; D unresolved. This TCR was recovered from a woman younger than 45 who had recovered from COVID-19. The DNA for the CDR3 is TGCGCCAGCAGCCAAAACCCGGGAGCCCATCAGCCCCAGCATTTT. Its protein product is CASSQNPGAHQPQHF.